One and the same sample provided the 32 T cell receptor beta chains below, sequenced in a study of breast tumors, draining lymph nodes, adjacent tissues. Each CDR3 protein is one row after TCRdb ran MiXCR on the multiplex PCR reads. The sample lists approximately 140,000 distinct CDR3 sequences, around a third occurring once. Axillary draining lymph nodes of breast cancer patients supplied the node samples. Specimen: axillary lymph node tissue. These receptors came from a female donor with breast cancer. Some clones in this sample may be carry-over from other donors' samples.

This clonotype came up many times. The chain links TRBV3-1 to TRBJ2-7; D might be TRBD1 or TRBD2, each matching 6 bases. V dropped 2 bases and J dropped 3 bases, with 17 bases sitting between them. CDR1 and CDR2 from the germline V gene are LGHDT and YNNKEL (reference sequence). The CDR3 runs 16 residues. CDR3 sequence: CASSQRRPGARYEQYF. The CDR3, as DNA: TGTGCCAGCAGCCAACGGCGGCCGGGGGCGCGCTACGAGCAGTACTTC.

This clonotype was observed at least ten times. V gene TRBV18 combines with J gene TRBJ2-7; D tentatively reads TRBD1 or TRBD2 (5 bases each). The CDR3 has 13 amino acids. Germline-derived CDR1 and CDR2 are KGHSH and LQKENI. With 3 bases removed from V and 3 bases from J, the gap between germline ends came to 9 bases. The CDR3 loop reads CASSPGRGYEQYF. The DNA of the CDR3 is TGTGCCAGCTCACCGGGACGAGGCTACGAGCAGTACTTC. The full variable domain, its missing parts supplied by reference TRBV18 and TRBJ2-7, is NAGVMQNPRHLVRRRGQEARLRCSPMKGHSHVYWYRQLPEEGLKFMVYLQKENIIDESGMPKERFSAEFPKEGPSILRIQQVVRGDSAAYFCASSPGRGYEQYFGPGTRLTVT.

This clonotype has a count of ten or more. The chain is built from TRBV18 and TRBJ1-2; D is unclear. This CDR3 is 15 amino acids long. Germline-derived CDR1 and CDR2 are KGHSH and LQKENI. The V and J ends lost 0 bases and 4 bases respectively, with 12 bases between them. In nucleotides, the CDR3 is TGTGCCAGCTCACCACCGCCTGAGCAGTTCTATGGCTACACCTTC. Its translation is CASSPPPEQFYGYTF. Filled out from reference TRBV18 and TRBJ1-2, the complete variable domain reads NAGVMQNPRHLVRRRGQEARLRCSPMKGHSHVYWYRQLPEEGLKFMVYLQKENIIDESGMPKERFSAEFPKEGPSILRIQQVVRGDSAAYFCASSPPPEQFYGYTFGSGTRLTVV.

This clonotype has a count of ten or more. CDR3 protein: CATSRGGVDEKLFF. The DNA for the CDR3 is TGTGCCACCAGCAGAGGAGGGGTGGATGAAAAACTGTTTTTT. The chain has TRBV15 and TRBJ1-4; D possibly corresponds to TRBD1 (5 bases). V was cut by 1 base and J by 6 bases, with 9 bases left in between. Per the germline V gene, CDR1 is LNHNV and CDR2 is YYDKDF (reference sequence). This CDR3 has 14 residues.

Note on this clonotype: Being one base from a much bigger clone, this may be a read error. V usage is TRBV7-2 and J usage is TRBJ2-4; weak D call: TRBD1 (5 bases). The CDR3 is 14 residues long. Germline values: CDR1 SGHTA, CDR2 FQGNSA. V was cut by 5 bases and J by 6 bases, with 14 bases left in between. The CDR3 loop reads CASSQSQVGNIQYF. The DNA for the CDR3 is TGTGCCAGCAGCCAGTCACAGGTAGGAAACATTCAGTACTTC.

The V call is TRBV7-3, the J call TRBJ2-3; the match to TRBD2 covers 9 bases. V trimming: 5 bases; J trimming: 11 bases; junction bases outside the gene matches: 11. Germline lookup yields CDR1 SGHTA and CDR2 FQGTGA. The CDR3 runs 14 residues. The CDR3 nucleotides read TGTGCCAGCAGCGAGAGCGGGGGGAACAATGAGCAGTATTTT. Encoded protein: CASSESGGNNEQYF.

This clonotype has only a few counts. The V gene is TRBV3-1, the J gene TRBJ1-5; perhaps TRBD1 as D (6 bases). V was shortened by 1 base and J by 2 bases, with 9 bases between the two germline ends. The CDR3 has 15 residues. In germline, CDR1 is LGHDT, CDR2 YNNKEL (reference sequence). The DNA for the CDR3 is TGTGCCAGCAGCCAAGGAGGGGGAGGCAATCAGCCCCAGCATTTT. Translated: CASSQGGGGNQPQHF.

This clonotype has a count of ten or more. V gene TRBV18 combines with J gene TRBJ1-4; no firm D call. Germline V gives CDR1 KGHSH, CDR2 LQKENI. V was cut by 3 bases and J by 8 bases, with 10 bases left in between. CDR3 length: 13 residues. The CDR3, as DNA: TGTGCCAGCTCACCTCTGGGAGGGGAAAAACTGTTTTTT. Translating it yields CASSPLGGEKLFF.

The chain is built from TRBV2 and TRBJ1-1, with no clear D. The CDR3 spans 13 residues. The germline CDR1 and CDR2 sequences are SNHLY and FYNNEI. V shed 7 bases and J shed 1 base, with 10 bases lying between them. The CDR3 is CASNLDGNTEAFF. The CDR3, as DNA: TGTGCCAGCAATCTGGACGGGAACACTGAAGCTTTCTTT.

This clonotype showed up many times. The CDR3 is CASSLAGTSSTDTQYF. The CDR3 coding sequence is TGTGCCAGCAGTTTAGCGGGGACATCTAGCACAGATACGCAGTATTTT. The chain is built from TRBV12-3 or TRBV12-4 and TRBJ2-3, with D possibly being TRBD1 (6 bases). The CDR3 loop spans 16 amino acids. The V and J ends lost 0 bases and 0 bases respectively, with 10 bases between them.

The chain is built from TRBV2 and TRBJ2-7; 9 bases map to TRBD1. The CDR3 is made up of 16 amino acids. Trimming took 5 bases from V and 0 from J; bases not matched to a gene: 8. Germline CDR1 and CDR2: SNHLY and FYNNEI. CDR3 region: CASSSTGQGSSYEQYV. Written as DNA, the CDR3 is TGTGCCAGCAGTTCCACGGGACAGGGAAGCTCCTACGAGCAGTACGTC.

Many counts were recorded for this clonotype. The rearrangement joins TRBV5-4 to TRBJ1-2, with D possibly matching TRBD1 (6 bases). Germline CDR1 and CDR2: SGHNT and YYREEE (reference sequence). CDR3 size: 14 residues. Deletions cut 2 bases from V and 3 bases from J, with 11 bases between. The CDR3 is CASSFPGADYGYTF. In DNA, the CDR3 is TGTGCCAGCAGCTTCCCGGGGGCAGACTATGGCTACACCTTC. The full variable domain, in which reference TRBV5-4 and TRBJ1-2 provide the parts outside the CDR3, is ETGVTQSPTHLIKTRGQQVTLRCSSQSGHNTVSWYQQALGQGPQFIFQYYREEENGRGNFPPRFSGLQFPNYSSELNVNALELDDSALYLCASSFPGADYGYTFGSGTRLTVV.

This clonotype has just a few counts. This may arise from a read error, as a much more abundant clone is one base away. The chain is built from TRBV20-1 and TRBJ1-3, with TRBD1 matching over 8 bases. Germline assignment: CDR1 DFQATT and CDR2 SNEGSKA (reference sequence). Losses at the gene ends were 1 base for V and 6 bases for J; bases not matched to a gene: 8. The CDR3 is 15 residues long. DNA for the CDR3: TGCAGTGCTAGAGCTATTGGACAGGGCGCAAACACCATATATTTT. Translation: CSARAIGQGANTIYF.

The chain joins TRBV20-1 to TRBJ1-4; D is ambiguous. Germline V gene sequence: CDR1 DFQATT, CDR2 SNEGSKA (reference sequence). The CDR3 has 12 residues. V was pared by 6 bases and J by 11 bases, with 16 bases between. The CDR3 DNA reads TGCAGTGCGGTGACGGGGAGTTTTAAACTGTTTTTT. It translates to CSAVTGSFKLFF.

This clonotype was seen ten or more times. The J gene is TRBJ2-1, the V gene TRBV7-2; 9 bases align to TRBD2. CDR3 length equals 14 residues. Unmatched junction bases numbered 3, after V lost 4 bases and J lost 5 bases. Germline values: CDR1 SGHTA, CDR2 FQGNSA. This chain's CDR3 is CASSYVAGDNEQFF. The CDR3 bases are TGTGCCAGCAGCTACGTAGCGGGGGACAATGAGCAGTTCTTC. Combining the CDR3 with reference TRBV7-2 and TRBJ2-1 gives the whole variable domain GAGVSQSPSNKVTEKGKDVELRCDPISGHTALYWYRQSLGQGLEFLIYFQGNSAPDKSGLPSDRFSAERTGGSVSTLTIQRTQQEDSAVYLCASSYVAGDNEQFFGPGTRLTVL.

The chain joins TRBV14 to TRBJ2-1; possibly TRBD1 for D (6 bases). This CDR3 contains 13 residues. Deletions cut 1 base from V and 10 bases from J, with 11 bases between. Per germline, CDR1 SGHDN and CDR2 FVKESK. Written as DNA, the CDR3 is TGTGCCAGCAGCCAAGTTCCAGGGGCCGAGCAGTTCTTC. Translated, it gives CASSQVPGAEQFF.

With regard to this clonotype: A junction end diverges from the germline sequence, so it may reflect a read error. The CDR3 spells CASSLPPPNTEAFF. In DNA, the CDR3 is TGTGCCAGCAGTCTTCCACCCCCTAACACTGAAGCTTTCTTT. The chain carries TRBV5-1 and TRBJ1-1; D is uncertain. CDR1 and CDR2 (germline): SGHRS, YFSETQ. The CDR3 extends over 14 amino acids. The full variable domain, in which reference TRBV5-1 and TRBJ1-1 provide the parts outside the CDR3, is KAGVTQTPRYLIKTRGQQVTLSCSPISGHRSVSWYQQTPGQGLQFLFEYFSETQRNKGNFPGRFSGRQFSNSRSEMNVSTLELGDSALYLCASSLPPPNTEAFFGQGTRLTVV.

Many counts were recorded for this clonotype. The rearrangement uses TRBV6-6 and TRBJ1-2; D gene ambiguous. The CDR3 contains 13 residues. The germline V gene encodes CDR1 MNHNY and CDR2 SVGAGI (reference sequence). Trimming took off 2 bases at V and 4 bases at J, with 8 bases between the two ends. The CDR3 spells CASSYRAGYGYTF. DNA of the CDR3: TGTGCCAGCAGTTACAGGGCTGGCTATGGCTACACCTTC.

In its sample, this clonotype was seen a few times. A much larger clone lies a single base off, so this may be a read error. The chain is built from TRBV12-5 and TRBJ2-2; D could derive from TRBD1 or TRBD2 (6 bases each). Trimming pared 6 bases from V and 4 bases from J, leaving 15 bases between. Germline CDR1 LGHNT, CDR2 FRNRAP. The CDR3 spans 15 residues. The CDR3 reads CASGNAGHTTGELFF. The CDR3 bases are TGTGCTAGTGGAAACGCGGGACATACCACCGGGGAGCTGTTTTTT.

Details on this clonotype: One junction end disagrees with the germline gene, perhaps due to a read error. The chain carries TRBV9 and TRBJ1-2; D not certain. The CDR3 is 15 residues long. Germline CDR1 SGDLS, CDR2 YYNGEE. CDR3 bases: TGTGCCAGCAGCGTAGGGGTGACGGGGATCTATGACTACACCTTC. Protein product: CASSVGVTGIYDYTF.

The chain couples TRBV3-1 to TRBJ2-3; TRBD2 matches 16 bases. The CDR3 runs 19 residues. Per germline, CDR1 LGHDT and CDR2 YNNKEL (reference sequence). Germline trimming cut 7 bases from V and 2 bases from J; bases unmatched to any gene: 12. The chain's CDR3 is CASKPGLAGGRGSTDTQYF. In DNA, the CDR3 is TGTGCCAGCAAACCGGGACTAGCGGGGGGGCGGGGTTCCACAGATACGCAGTATTTT.

At least ten counts were recorded for this clonotype. The rearrangement uses TRBV6-5 and TRBJ2-1; 10 positions match TRBD2. CDR3 length: 16 amino acids. Germline CDR1 MNHEY, CDR2 SVGAGI. Trimming removed 6 bases from V and 0 bases from J; junction bases left unmatched: 5. DNA of the CDR3: TGTGCCAGCAGCCGAAGACTAGCGGGCTCCTACAATGAGCAGTTCTTC. Amino acid sequence: CASSRRLAGSYNEQFF.

This clonotype was recorded many times. V gene TRBV2 combines with J gene TRBJ2-3; D gene unclear. The V gene's germline CDR1 is SNHLY and CDR2 FYNNEI. The CDR3 has 12 residues. V gave up 8 bases and J gave up 6 bases, with 12 bases separating them. The chain's CDR3 is CASLGMGDTQYF. In nucleotides, the CDR3 is TGTGCCAGCCTAGGAATGGGGGATACGCAGTATTTT.

This chain uses TRBV7-6 with TRBJ1-2; no clear D. Germline V CDR1 and CDR2: SGHVS, FNYEAQ. The V and J ends lost 5 bases and 7 bases respectively, with 14 bases between them. The CDR3 sequence is 13 residues long. CDR3 in DNA: TGTGCCAGCAGCCGAGAAGGACGGTCTGGCTACACCTTC. Translated: CASSREGRSGYTF.

This clonotype came up once. One end of the junction varies from germline; a read error may be responsible. V gene TRBV5-1 combines with J gene TRBJ2-5, with TRBD1 as a possible D gene (6 bases). The CDR3 extends over 14 amino acids. Germline values: CDR1 SGHRS, CDR2 YFSETQ. The DNA for the CDR3 is TGCGCCAGCAGTCGAACAGGGTACCAAGACACCCAGTACTTC. Translating it yields CASSRTGYQDTQYF.

The chain has TRBV3-1 and TRBJ1-6, with 7 bases identical to TRBD1. V shed 4 bases and J 7 bases; nucleotides not matched to a gene: 4. This CDR3 comprises 14 residues. Germline V gives CDR1 LGHDT, CDR2 YNNKEL (reference sequence). CDR3 DNA: TGTGCCAGCAGCCCTGGGACAGAAAATTCACCCCTCCACTTT. Translating it yields CASSPGTENSPLHF.

CDR3 protein: CSARGRYQETQYF. The CDR3 coding sequence is TGCAGTGCTAGAGGACGGTATCAAGAGACCCAGTACTTC. The chain uses TRBV20-1 and TRBJ2-5; no reliable D call. Germline V gene sequence: CDR1 DFQATT, CDR2 SNEGSKA (reference sequence). The germline V and J ends were trimmed by 1 base and 2 bases, with 8 bases remaining between them. There are 13 residues in the CDR3.

In this sample, this clonotype turned up many times. This chain connects TRBV30 to TRBJ2-3; 13 nucleotides line up with TRBD2. The CDR3 extends over 17 amino acids. The germline V gene has CDR1 GTSNPN and CDR2 SVGIG (reference sequence). J lost 2 bases, V lost 2 bases, and 7 bases had no gene match. The CDR3 spells CAWSSPGLAGITDTQYF. Here the CDR3 DNA reads TGTGCCTGGAGTTCTCCGGGACTAGCGGGGATCACAGATACGCAGTATTTT. Full variable domain (rest looked up from reference TRBV30 and TRBJ2-3): SQTIHQWPATLVQPVGSPLSLECTVEGTSNPNLYWYRQAAGRGLQLLFYSVGIGQISSEVPQNLSASRPQDRQFILSSKKLLLSDSGFYLCAWSSPGLAGITDTQYFGPGTRLTVL.

In this sample, this clonotype turned up many times. V is TRBV6-5 and J is TRBJ2-7; tentatively, D is TRBD1 (6 bases). The CDR3 loop spans 14 amino acids. The ends were cut back, 5 bases at V and 0 bases at J, with 11 bases in the middle. Germline V gene data show CDR1 as MNHEY and CDR2 as SVGAGI. In DNA, the CDR3 is TGTGCCAGCAGTCCGACAGGAACCTCCTACGAGCAGTACGTC. Residues: CASSPTGTSYEQYV.

This clonotype was observed at least ten times. This rearrangement joins TRBV2 to TRBJ1-5; D is unclear. Looked up from germline, CDR1 is SNHLY and CDR2 is FYNNEI. The CDR3 has 12 amino acids. V was cut by 7 bases and J by 6 bases, with 10 bases left in between. CDR3 sequence reads: CASNDRFQPQHF. In DNA form, the CDR3 reads TGTGCCAGCAACGATCGGTTTCAGCCCCAGCATTTT. Complete variable domain (other parts from reference TRBV2 and TRBJ1-5): EPEVTQTPSHQVTQMGQEVILRCVPISNHLYFYWYRQILGQKVEFLVSFYNNEISEKSEIFDDQFSVERPDGSNFTLKIRSTKLEDSAMYFCASNDRFQPQHFGDGTRLSIL.

This clonotype turned up a few times. This may stem from a read error, because a much larger clone lies one nucleotide away. The chain has TRBV20-1 and TRBJ2-2, with 8 positions matching TRBD1. CDR1 is DFQATT and CDR2 is SNEGSKA in the germline V gene (reference sequence). V was pared by 5 bases and J by 4 bases, with 12 bases of the junction left unmatched. The CDR3 has 16 amino acids. CDR3 protein: CSAWAPGQETTGELFF. For the CDR3, the DNA is TGCAGTGCTTGGGCTCCGGGACAGGAGACCACCGGGGAGCTGTTTTTT.

The chain uses TRBV18 and TRBJ2-1; perhaps TRBD2 as D (7 bases). In germline, CDR1 is KGHSH, CDR2 LQKENI. This CDR3 has 11 amino acids. With 8 bases removed from V and 6 bases from J, the gap between germline ends came to 8 bases. As DNA, the CDR3 is TGTGCCAGCCGGGGGGCCAATGAGCAGTTCTTC. Translating gives CASRGANEQFF.